The 3 T cell receptor beta chains presented below share a single source sample, sequenced in a study of technical replicates of blood from a few donors. Profiled with immunoSEQ multiplex PCR; TCRdb holds only in-frame clones, not every one. The sample yields about 84,000 clones, 93% seen once. Sequenced sample: T cells isolated from PBMCs. The receptors shown here come from a human donor in good health.

The chain carries TRBV6-5 and TRBJ2-1; TRBD1 matches 7 bases. The germline CDR1 and CDR2 sequences are MNHEY and SVGAGI. The trim removed 3 bases at V and 8 bases at J, leaving 4 bases unmatched. The CDR3 consists of 13 residues. In DNA form, the CDR3 reads TGTGCCAGCAGTTATTACAGGGGTGATGAGCAGTTCTTC. As protein: CASSYYRGDEQFF.

V usage is TRBV5-1 and J usage is TRBJ2-1; TRBD2 aligns across 12 bases. Trimming removed 4 bases from V and 4 bases from J; junction bases left unmatched: 9. The CDR3 consists of 17 residues. Per germline, CDR1 SGHRS and CDR2 YFSETQ. CDR3 amino acids: CASSNGLAGRTYNEQFF. The CDR3 DNA reads TGCGCCAGCAGCAACGGACTAGCGGGGCGTACATACAATGAGCAGTTCTTC.

This clone was recorded once. The V call is TRBV28, the J call TRBJ1-5; D gene uncertain. V was pared by 5 bases and J by 5 bases, with 7 bases between. The CDR3 is 12 residues long. Germline CDR1 MDHEN, CDR2 SYDVKM. The CDR3 reads CASSLLHQPQHF. The CDR3 DNA reads as TGTGCCAGCAGTCTCCTTCATCAGCCCCAGCATTTT.